Following are 10 T cell receptor beta chains from one sample sequenced in a study of PD-L1 blockade in urothelial cancer. Assay used: immunoSEQ multiplex PCR; TCRdb lists only in-frame clones, some missing. The data hold fewer than 30,000 clones, with around 80% observed a single time. The time point here: peripheral blood 6 weeks after treatment start. This specimen was PBMCs, taken around atezolizumab (anti-PD-L1) treatment. The receptor set was obtained from a man between 65 and 85 years old with urothelial cancer.

This rearrangement joins TRBV5-1 to TRBJ2-7, with 7 bases that match TRBD1. The CDR3 extends over 14 amino acids. Germline trimming cut 3 bases from V and 7 bases from J; bases unmatched to any gene: 10. In germline, CDR1 is SGHRS, CDR2 YFSETQ. The CDR3 loop reads CASSYSNRGWEQYF. CDR3 nucleotide sequence: TGCGCCAGCAGCTACTCGAACAGGGGCTGGGAGCAGTACTTC.

The chain links TRBV2 to TRBJ2-4, with 11 bases identical to TRBD2. Germline-derived CDR1 and CDR2 are SNHLY and FYNNEI. CDR3 length equals 18 residues. V was clipped by 6 bases and J by 1 base; unmatched bases: 11. The CDR3 reads CASSTGGLADLAKNIQYF. CDR3 in DNA: TGTGCCAGCAGCACGGGGGGACTAGCGGACTTGGCCAAAAACATTCAGTACTTC.

The CDR3 sequence: CASSSAPRETQYF. The CDR3 DNA is TGTGCCAGCAGCTCCGCACCCAGGGAGACCCAGTACTTC. The rearrangement links TRBV5-6 to TRBJ2-5; no clear D. V gave up 3 bases and J gave up 5 bases, with 11 bases separating them. CDR1 and CDR2 from the germline V gene are SGHDT and YYEEEE. This CDR3 contains 13 residues.

The V gene is TRBV7-6, the J gene TRBJ1-2; 12 nucleotides agree with TRBD1. V dropped 5 bases and J dropped 6; count of bases not matched to a gene: 10. From germline, CDR1 is SGHVS and CDR2 FNYEAQ. The CDR3 sequence is 16 residues long. The DNA of the CDR3 is TGTGCCAGCAGCCGCACCCCGGGACAGGGGGCGGATGGCTACACCTTC. As protein: CASSRTPGQGADGYTF. Filled out from reference TRBV7-6 and TRBJ1-2, the complete variable domain reads GAGVSQSPRYKVTKRGQDVALRCDPISGHVSLYWYRQALGQGPEFLTYFNYEAQQDKSGLPNDRFSAERPEGSISTLTIQRTEQRDSAMYRCASSRTPGQGADGYTFGSGTRLTVV.

This clone was detected only a few times. The chain recombines TRBV6-1 with TRBJ1-2; TRBD1 aligns across 9 bases. The J segment lost 5 bases and the V segment lost 7 bases, leaving 2 bases of the junction unmatched. The germline V gene has CDR1 MNHNS and CDR2 SASEGT. The CDR3 length is 12 residues. The CDR3 nucleotides are TGTGCCAGCACGGGGACAGGGTATGGCTACACCTTC. Residues: CASTGTGYGYTF.

The J gene is TRBJ1-4, the V gene TRBV27, with a weak D call TRBD1 (5 bases). With 7 bases removed from V and 3 bases from J, the gap between germline ends came to 15 bases. The germline V gene encodes CDR1 MNHEY and CDR2 SMNVEV (reference sequence). The CDR3 has 15 amino acids. This chain's CDR3 is CASNKVGPSNEKLFF. The CDR3 DNA reads TGTGCCAGCAACAAAGTGGGGCCTTCTAATGAAAAACTGTTTTTT.

The chain couples TRBV28 to TRBJ1-5; a possible D gene is TRBD1 (6 bases). The CDR3 has 16 amino acids. The germline V gene encodes CDR1 MDHEN and CDR2 SYDVKM. V lost 3 bases and J lost 1, with 13 bases in between. The CDR3 sequence: CASSLGAGSSNQPQHF. The DNA for the CDR3 is TGTGCCAGCAGTTTGGGGGCAGGGTCGAGCAATCAGCCCCAGCATTTT.

The sample holds one count of this clone. The rearrangement links TRBV19 to TRBJ1-2; 8 bases align to TRBD1. The V gene end was trimmed by 5 bases and the J gene end by 5 bases; junction bases not matched to a gene: 16. Germline V gene lookup returns CDR1 LNHDA and CDR2 SQIVND (reference sequence). CDR3 size: 17 residues. The CDR3 DNA follows: TGTGCCAGTAGTTTAGCGGGACAGGAAAGCCGGCGGTATGGCTACACCTTC. It codes for CASSLAGQESRRYGYTF.

The J gene is TRBJ1-3, the V gene TRBV18, with 7 bases fitting TRBD1. The germline V gene encodes CDR1 KGHSH and CDR2 LQKENI. The junction had 1 base not matched to a gene; V was cut back by 1 base and J by 1 base. CDR3 length: 15 amino acids. CDR3 sequence (DNA): TGTGCCAGCTCACCACTACAGGGGTCTGGAAACACCATATATTTT. Translating gives CASSPLQGSGNTIYF.

The chain couples TRBV9 to TRBJ2-3; 8 bases are shared with TRBD1. In germline, CDR1 is SGDLS, CDR2 YYNGEE. CDR3 length: 15 residues. The V and J ends lost 0 bases and 4 bases, in that order; junction bases with no gene match: 4. The CDR3 spells CASSVVDRVSDTQYF. CDR3 coding DNA: TGTGCCAGCAGCGTAGTGGACAGGGTGTCAGATACGCAGTATTTT.